The 24 T cell receptor beta chains in this list originate from one sample, sequenced in a study of OX40 agonist ivuxolimab in advanced cancers. Sequencing used immunoSEQ multiplex PCR; TCRdb keeps in-frame clones, though not all of them. The sample records around 80,000 clones, approximately 90% being singletons. Sequencing was performed on CD4+ or CD8+ T cells sorted from blood, taken in a trial of the OX40 agonist ivuxolimab. Receptors originate from an adult with an advanced solid tumor such as melanoma, head and neck, liver or kidney cancer.

This clone was seen once. J is TRBJ1-3 and V is TRBV2; no definite D call. Looked up from germline, CDR1 is SNHLY and CDR2 is FYNNEI. With 0 bases removed from V and 3 bases from J, the gap between germline ends came to 12 bases. The CDR3 contains 16 residues. CDR3 DNA sequence: TGTGCCAGCAGTGAAGCCACGGCGGCAATTGGAAACACCATATATTTT. As protein: CASSEATAAIGNTIYF.

The genes are TRBV6-5 and TRBJ2-1; possible D gene TRBD2, 5 bases. Germline V gives CDR1 MNHEY, CDR2 SVGAGI. The length of the CDR3 is 11 residues. V was cut by 8 bases and J by 10 bases, with 12 bases left in between. Written as DNA, the CDR3 is TGTGCCAGCCATAGCGAGGGCGAGCAGTTCTTC. Protein sequence: CASHSEGEQFF.

DNA for the CDR3: TGTGCCTGGAGTGTACGGGGAGGGGATGGCTACACCTTC. This sequence encodes CAWSVRGGDGYTF. This chain links TRBV30 with TRBJ1-2; TRBD1 might be the D (5 bases). The V end was cut by 0 bases, the J end by 6 bases, with 11 bases between. CDR1 is GTSNPN and CDR2 is SVGIG in the germline V gene (reference sequence). The CDR3 has 13 amino acids. The entire variable domain, with the rest obtained from reference TRBV30 and TRBJ1-2, is as follows: SQTIHQWPATLVQPVGSPLSLECTVEGTSNPNLYWYRQAAGRGLQLLFYSVGIGQISSEVPQNLSASRPQDRQFILSSKKLLLSDSGFYLCAWSVRGGDGYTFGSGTRLTVV.

This clone was seen a single time. The V and J genes are TRBV27 and TRBJ2-3; no reliable D call. The V gene lost 6 bases and the J gene lost 0 bases, with 10 bases spanning the gap. This CDR3 is 14 amino acids long. Germline V gene data show CDR1 as MNHEY and CDR2 as SMNVEV (reference sequence). The CDR3 bases are TGTGCCAGCAGGTGGGCCCAGAGCACAGATACGCAGTATTTT. Its protein is CASRWAQSTDTQYF.

The rearrangement joins TRBV7-3 to TRBJ2-2, with 8 positions matching TRBD1. The CDR3 has 15 amino acids. Trimming took 4 bases from V and 3 from J; bases not matched to a gene: 4. Germline V gene data show CDR1 as SGHTA and CDR2 as FQGTGA. CDR3 sequence: CASSSTGADTGELFF. The CDR3 bases are TGTGCCAGCAGCTCGACAGGGGCGGACACCGGGGAGCTGTTTTTT. Looking up the rest from reference TRBV7-3 and TRBJ2-2 gives the full variable domain: GAGVSQTPSNKVTEKGKYVELRCDPISGHTALYWYRQSLGQGPEFLIYFQGTGAADDSGLPNDRFFAVRPEGSVSTLKIQRTERGDSAVYLCASSSTGADTGELFFGEGSRLTVL.

V is TRBV28 and J is TRBJ2-1; TRBD2 might be the D (5 bases). Trimming took off 5 bases at V and 0 bases at J, with 11 bases between the two ends. Germline CDR1 MDHEN, CDR2 SYDVKM. This CDR3 is built from 15 residues. CDR3 loop: CASSATSGSYNEQFF. CDR3 DNA sequence: TGTGCCAGCAGTGCCACTAGTGGCTCCTACAATGAGCAGTTCTTC.

The V call is TRBV6-1, the J call TRBJ1-2, with unresolved D. The CDR3 totals 15 residues. Trimming left V 4 bases short and J 0 bases short, with 12 bases between. Per the germline V gene, CDR1 is MNHNS and CDR2 is SASEGT. CDR3 in amino acids: CASSGFRATNYGYTF. DNA of the CDR3: TGTGCCAGCAGTGGATTTAGGGCGACTAACTATGGCTACACCTTC.

The J gene is TRBJ1-6, the V gene TRBV27; D unresolved. CDR1 is MNHEY, CDR2 SMNVEV, per germline (reference sequence). Trimming removed 4 bases at V and 6 bases at J, with 22 bases between. CDR3 length: 18 residues. The CDR3 sequence is CASSSYSGLSISNSPLHF. The CDR3 DNA reads TGTGCCAGCAGTTCTTATAGTGGACTGTCTATAAGTAATTCACCCCTCCACTTT.

The rearrangement uses TRBV25-1 and TRBJ2-1; 7 positions agree with TRBD2. Germline trimming cut 0 bases from V and 10 bases from J; bases unmatched to any gene: 6. CDR1 is MGHDK and CDR2 is SYGVNS in the germline V gene. CDR3 length equals 14 residues. This CDR3 reads CASSEYIPGGEQFF. The CDR3 nucleotides read TGTGCCAGCAGTGAATATATCCCGGGGGGAGAGCAGTTCTTC.

J is TRBJ1-3 and V is TRBV11-2; the match to TRBD1 covers 7 bases. This CDR3 is 14 amino acids long. V was pared by 5 bases and J by 2 bases, with 3 bases of the junction left unmatched. Per germline, CDR1 SGHAT and CDR2 FQNNGV. CDR3 coding DNA: TGTGCCAGCAGCCTGACAGGGACTGGAAACACCATATATTTT. Encoded protein: CASSLTGTGNTIYF.

The chain links TRBV5-4 to TRBJ2-7; perhaps TRBD1 as D (6 bases). Trimming pared 0 bases from V and 4 bases from J, leaving 17 bases between. The CDR3 contains 16 residues. Per the germline V gene, CDR1 is SGHNT and CDR2 is YYREEE (reference sequence). CDR3 residues: CASSLASTGGFYEQYF. The DNA of the CDR3 is TGTGCCAGCAGCTTGGCCTCGACAGGAGGTTTTTACGAGCAGTACTTC.

The gene calls are TRBV11-1 and TRBJ2-3; 9 bases line up with TRBD1. Per germline, CDR1 SGHAT and CDR2 FQDESV (reference sequence). With V trimmed by 4 bases and J by 5 bases, 10 bases remained unmatched. The length of the CDR3 is 16 residues. CDR3 DNA: TGTGCCAGCAGCTCACAGGGGGCGGAAAGCGGAGATACGCAGTATTTT. Translation gives CASSSQGAESGDTQYF.

In this sample, this clone turned up once. V gene TRBV11-2 combines with J gene TRBJ2-5; D gene unclear. The CDR3 has 14 residues. V lost 0 bases, J lost 1 base, and 6 bases lay in between. CDR1 is SGHAT, CDR2 FQNNGV, per germline. CDR3 nucleotide sequence: TGTGCCAGCAGCTTAGATATTCCCCAAGAGACCCAGTACTTC. Its translation is CASSLDIPQETQYF.

This sequence joins TRBV7-3 and TRBJ2-1; possibly TRBD1 for D (5 bases). This CDR3 has 13 amino acids. The V end lost 2 bases, the J end lost 9 bases, and 11 bases lay between the germline ends. Germline V lookup: CDR1 SGHTA, CDR2 FQGTGA. In DNA form, the CDR3 reads TGTGCCAGCAGCTTACCAGGGCTCAGTGAGCAGTTCTTC. It yields the protein CASSLPGLSEQFF.

The CDR3 region has the DNA TGTGCCAGCAGTTACGGGGGGTCGTCGACTGAAGCTTTCTTT. Encoded protein: CASSYGGSSTEAFF. The V call is TRBV6-5, the J call TRBJ1-1, with D possibly TRBD1 on 5 matching bases. Trimming took off 2 bases at V and 5 bases at J, with 12 bases between the two ends. Germline values: CDR1 MNHEY, CDR2 SVGAGI. The CDR3 consists of 14 residues.

This clone has only one observation. This chain connects TRBV4-1 to TRBJ2-4; D possibly corresponds to TRBD1 (5 bases). Germline V gene sequence: CDR1 MGHRA, CDR2 YSYEKL. The V end lost 0 bases, the J end lost 0 bases, and 15 bases lay between the germline ends. The CDR3 consists of 18 residues. The CDR3 DNA is TGCGCCAGCAGCCAAGATGCGACAGCTCTCCTAGCCAAAAACATTCAGTACTTC. It translates to CASSQDATALLAKNIQYF.

The V call is TRBV11-2, the J call TRBJ2-3, with 10 bases identical to TRBD2. Trimming removed 4 bases from V and 1 base from J; junction bases left unmatched: 2. This CDR3 contains 15 residues. Germline V gene sequence: CDR1 SGHAT, CDR2 FQNNGV. The chain's CDR3 is CASSSLAGGTDTQYF. The CDR3 nucleotides are TGTGCCAGCAGCTCCCTAGCGGGGGGCACAGATACGCAGTATTTT.

The chain combines TRBV9 with TRBJ2-7; the D call may be TRBD1 or TRBD2 (6 bases each). Germline CDR1 and CDR2: SGDLS and YYNGEE. Trimming removed 0 bases from V and 7 bases from J, with 17 bases in between. CDR3 length: 15 residues. The CDR3 sequence is CASSVALAGGGEQYF. The CDR3 coding sequence is TGTGCCAGCAGCGTAGCTCTAGCTGGAGGGGGGGAGCAGTACTTC.

The J gene is TRBJ2-1, the V gene TRBV6-4; 15 nucleotides match TRBD2. After removal of 9 bases from V and 5 bases from J, the junction contained 8 bases not matched to a gene. The CDR3 contains 16 residues. Germline V gene data show CDR1 as MRHNA and CDR2 as SNTAGT. DNA of the CDR3: TGTGCCAGTAGGAGGACTAGCGGGAGGGTCAACAATGAGCAGTTCTTC. It translates to CASRRTSGRVNNEQFF.

The genes are TRBV5-1 and TRBJ2-1; no clear D gene. V lost 1 base and J 13 bases, leaving 12 bases between the germline ends. The CDR3 loop spans 12 amino acids. CDR1 and CDR2 (germline): SGHRS, YFSETQ. The CDR3 DNA sequence: TGCGCCAGCAGCTTGTTAGGGAATCCTCAGTTCTTC. Translation: CASSLLGNPQFF.

The genes are TRBV7-9 and TRBJ2-3; D unresolved. The V gene lost 5 bases and the J gene lost 1 base, with 10 bases spanning the gap. The CDR3 spans 14 residues. Germline V CDR1 and CDR2: SEHNR, FQNEAQ (reference sequence). The CDR3 spells CASSPSDGTDTQYF. CDR3 nucleotides: TGTGCCAGCAGCCCCTCTGATGGCACAGATACGCAGTATTTT.

The genes are TRBV11-2 and TRBJ2-2; 7 nucleotides match TRBD1. In germline, CDR1 is SGHAT, CDR2 FQNNGV. The junction had 10 bases not matched to a gene; V was cut back by 0 bases and J by 3 bases. The CDR3 totals 18 residues. CDR3 amino acids: CASSLDDHGTVHTGELFF. The CDR3 bases are TGTGCCAGCAGCTTAGATGATCACGGGACAGTTCACACCGGGGAGCTGTTTTTT. Full variable domain (remainder filled in from reference TRBV11-2 and TRBJ2-2): EAGVAQSPRYKIIEKRQSVAFWCNPISGHATLYWYQQILGQGPKLLIQFQNNGVVDDSQLPKDRFSAERLKGVDSTLKIQPAKLEDSAVYLCASSLDDHGTVHTGELFFGEGSRLTVL.

V is TRBV27 and J is TRBJ1-5, with a possible D match to TRBD1 (5 bases). The germline V gene encodes CDR1 MNHEY and CDR2 SMNVEV (reference sequence). V was cut by 5 bases and J by 15 bases, with 11 bases left in between. This CDR3 has 10 amino acids. The CDR3 DNA reads as TGTGCCAGCAGTCGCAGGGTCCGGCATTTT. This encodes CASSRRVRHF.

The rearrangement uses TRBV27 and TRBJ2-2; D unresolved. CDR3 length equals 14 residues. Trimming shortened V by 2 bases and J by 7 bases, and 11 bases separated the two germline ends. CDR1 and CDR2 (germline): MNHEY, SMNVEV (reference sequence). CDR3 DNA: TGTGCCAGCAGTTTAGAATGGTTAATCGGGGAGCTGTTTTTT. Protein: CASSLEWLIGELFF.